This TCR beta chain was captured in a study of blood T cell repertoires in COVID-19. Background on the study: The cDNA or gDNA used as material had been derived from T cells, B-cell-depleted T cells, or PBMCs.

Germline assignment: CDR1 SGHTA and CDR2 FQGNSA. The CDR3 extends over 16 amino acids. The V and J ends lost 2 bases and 2 bases respectively, with 16 bases between them. Only in-frame clones appear in the TCRdb table, and some are missing; sequencing was by immunoSEQ multiplex PCR. The table shows roughly 670,000 clones, with approximately 90% occurring only once. This sequence was found in a woman under 30 with acute or convalescent COVID-19. Sequencing was done on a sample of peripheral blood. V usage is TRBV7-2 and J usage is TRBJ2-7; D is perhaps TRBD1 (6 bases). The CDR3 region has the DNA TGTGCCAGCAGCTTAATGGTAGGACAGACCCCCTACGAGCAGTACTTC. It encodes CASSLMVGQTPYEQYF.